The 25 T cell receptor beta chains in this list originate from one sample, sequenced in a study of OX40 agonist ivuxolimab in advanced cancers. Measured with immunoSEQ multiplex PCR; TCRdb has only the in-frame clones, and not every one. The profile shows around 75,000 clones, around nine tenths of them singletons. The starting material was CD4+ or CD8+ T cells sorted from blood, obtained in a trial of the OX40 agonist ivuxolimab. These receptors originate from an adult with an advanced solid tumor such as melanoma, head and neck, liver or kidney cancer.

This clone showed up just once. The chain employs TRBV7-2 and TRBJ1-5, with no clear D. With 3 bases removed from V and 6 bases from J, the gap between germline ends came to 15 bases. This CDR3 comprises 15 residues. Germline assignment: CDR1 SGHTA and CDR2 FQGNSA. In DNA form, the CDR3 reads TGTGCCAGCAGCTTTGTCGTCGGAGGTAGTCAGCCCCAGCATTTT. It is translated as CASSFVVGGSQPQHF.

The chain combines TRBV19 with TRBJ2-5; the match to TRBD1 covers 9 bases. This CDR3 contains 15 residues. V shed 5 bases, J shed 5 bases, and the junction held 9 bases outside the gene matches. Germline V CDR1 and CDR2: LNHDA, SQIVND (reference sequence). The CDR3 coding sequence is TGTGCCAGTAGTGGACTCACAGGGGGCAGGGAGACCCAGTACTTC. Its translation: CASSGLTGGRETQYF.

This chain links TRBV19 with TRBJ1-5; D remains unclear. Per germline, CDR1 LNHDA and CDR2 SQIVND (reference sequence). V was trimmed by 3 bases and J by 6 bases, leaving 6 bases between them. The CDR3 loop spans 12 amino acids. CDR3 sequence (DNA): TGTGCCAGTAGTATTGGTGGTCAGCCCCAGCATTTT. Its protein product is CASSIGGQPQHF.

V usage is TRBV2 and J usage is TRBJ1-3; no reliable D call. The CDR3 is 13 amino acids. In germline, CDR1 is SNHLY, CDR2 FYNNEI. With 7 bases removed from V and 0 bases from J, the gap between germline ends came to 7 bases. The CDR3 region has the DNA TGTGCCAGCACTCGGAGCTCTGGAAACACCATATATTTT. It translates to CASTRSSGNTIYF.

V and J are TRBV6-1 and TRBJ2-7; a possible D gene is TRBD2 (5 bases). Deletions cut 2 bases from V and 3 bases from J, with 11 bases between. The V gene's germline CDR1 is MNHNS and CDR2 SASEGT. CDR3 length equals 14 residues. The CDR3, as DNA: TGTGCCAGCAGTGAACCCGGACTCCTCTACGAGCAGTACTTC. Amino acids: CASSEPGLLYEQYF.

The chain carries TRBV5-1 and TRBJ2-7; tentatively, D is TRBD2 (6 bases). This CDR3 is 14 amino acids long. Germline V lookup: CDR1 SGHRS, CDR2 YFSETQ. V was shortened by 4 bases and J by 3 bases, with 14 bases between the two germline ends. The CDR3 protein is CASSRTPGGYEQYF. In nucleotides, the CDR3 is TGCGCCAGCAGCCGGACCCCCGGGGGCTACGAGCAGTACTTC. Looking up the rest from reference TRBV5-1 and TRBJ2-7 gives the full variable domain: KAGVTQTPRYLIKTRGQQVTLSCSPISGHRSVSWYQQTPGQGLQFLFEYFSETQRNKGNFPGRFSGRQFSNSRSEMNVSTLELGDSALYLCASSRTPGGYEQYFGPGTRLTVT.

The table lists this clone with a count of one. The chain is built from TRBV6-6 and TRBJ1-4, with D possibly TRBD1 on 6 matching bases. Looked up from germline, CDR1 is MNHNY and CDR2 is SVGAGI (reference sequence). This CDR3 region has 14 residues. V lost 5 bases and J lost 0, with 7 bases in between. The CDR3 loop is CASSRTATNEKLFF. The CDR3 region has the DNA TGTGCCAGCAGTAGGACAGCAACTAATGAAAAACTGTTTTTT.

V and J are TRBV13 and TRBJ2-4, with 10 bases aligning to TRBD1. Germline CDR1 reads PRHDT; CDR2 reads FYEKMQ (reference sequence). V gave up 0 bases and J gave up 9 bases; unmatched junction bases: 5. The CDR3 loop spans 15 amino acids. This chain's CDR3 is CASSLGKGTGAIQYF. In nucleotides, the CDR3 is TGTGCCAGCAGCTTAGGCAAAGGGACAGGGGCCATTCAGTACTTC. Combining the CDR3 with reference TRBV13 and TRBJ2-4 gives the whole variable domain AAGVIQSPRHLIKEKRETATLKCYPIPRHDTVYWYQQGPGQDPQFLISFYEKMQSDKGSIPDRFSAQQFSDYHSELNMSSLELGDSALYFCASSLGKGTGAIQYFGAGTRLSVL.

The chain employs TRBV5-8 and TRBJ2-7; possibly TRBD1 for D (5 bases). Trimming cost V 6 bases and J 2 bases, with 12 bases left between them. This CDR3 comprises 13 residues. Germline assignment: CDR1 SGHTS and CDR2 YDEGEE. For the CDR3, the DNA is TGTGCCAGCACCCGTGGACAAGCCTACGAGCAGTACTTC. This codes for CASTRGQAYEQYF.

The rearrangement joins TRBV29-1 to TRBJ1-1; 7 bases are a match to TRBD1. CDR3 length: 13 amino acids. Germline V gives CDR1 SQVTM, CDR2 ANQGSEA. The V segment lost 7 bases and the J segment 5 bases; nucleotides outside the gene matches: 10. As DNA, the CDR3 is TGCAGCGCCCCCCGGGCAGGGGGGACTGAAGCTTTCTTT. This encodes CSAPRAGGTEAFF.

This chain uses TRBV7-8 with TRBJ1-4; 7 positions match TRBD1. Unmatched junction bases numbered 4, after V lost 5 bases and J lost 1 base. Germline V CDR1 and CDR2: SGHVS, FQNEAQ. This CDR3 has 15 amino acids. CDR3 loop: CASSRNRGTNEKLFF. CDR3 nucleotides: TGTGCCAGCAGCCGAAACAGGGGAACTAATGAAAAACTGTTTTTT. Drawing the rest from reference TRBV7-8 and TRBJ1-4, the complete variable domain is GAGVSQSPRYKVAKRGQDVALRCDPISGHVSLFWYQQALGQGPEFLTYFQNEAQLDKSGLPSDRFFAERPEGSVSTLKIQRTQQEDSAVYLCASSRNRGTNEKLFFGSGTQLSVL.

The chain joins TRBV6-1 to TRBJ2-3; no clear D gene. V was clipped by 5 bases and J by 5 bases, with 8 bases between them. The CDR3 has 12 amino acids. The V gene's germline CDR1 is MNHNS and CDR2 SASEGT. The CDR3 DNA reads as TGTGCCAGCAGTATCAAACGAGATACGCAGTATTTT. It is translated as CASSIKRDTQYF.

The J gene is TRBJ1-5, the V gene TRBV18; D remains ambiguous. CDR1 and CDR2 (germline): KGHSH, LQKENI. V was shortened by 3 bases and J by 6 bases, with 12 bases between the two germline ends. CDR3 length equals 14 residues. The CDR3 DNA reads as TGTGCCAGCTCACCCGAACGAGGGATTCAGCCCCAGCATTTT. Translated, it gives CASSPERGIQPQHF.

V and J are TRBV7-2 and TRBJ2-3; 7 bases are a match to TRBD1. The CDR3 spans 16 residues. Per germline, CDR1 SGHTA and CDR2 FQGNSA. Trimming cost V 5 bases and J 2 bases; bases outside gene matches: 10. The CDR3 DNA follows: TGTGCCAGCAGCCACAGGGGTCGGCAGTCCACAGATACGCAGTATTTT. Its protein is CASSHRGRQSTDTQYF.

This chain links TRBV6-5 with TRBJ1-1, with D possibly TRBD1 on 6 matching bases. The V gene's germline CDR1 is MNHEY and CDR2 SVGAGI. CDR3 length equals 15 residues. V was pared by 5 bases and J by 1 base, with 14 bases between. The CDR3 DNA sequence: TGTGCCAGCAGTAGACTACGACAGGAGAACACTGAAGCTTTCTTT. Translated, it gives CASSRLRQENTEAFF.

CDR3 coding DNA: TGTGCCAGCAGGGATGACAGTCATTCAGATACGCAGTATTTT. It translates to CASRDDSHSDTQYF. The chain couples TRBV6-1 to TRBJ2-3; tentative D call: TRBD1 (5 bases). Per the germline V gene, CDR1 is MNHNS and CDR2 is SASEGT. Deletions cut 6 bases from V and 4 bases from J, with 14 bases between. CDR3 length: 14 amino acids.

The chain uses TRBV12-5 and TRBJ2-3, with 8 bases identical to TRBD1. The ends lost 5 bases at V and 2 bases at J; junction bases unmatched: 6. CDR1 and CDR2 (germline): LGHNT, FRNRAP. The CDR3 consists of 15 residues. CDR3 sequence reads: CASGRGQVNTDTQYF. CDR3 DNA: TGTGCTAGTGGTCGGGGACAGGTCAACACAGATACGCAGTATTTT.

This clone has just one count. V and J are TRBV18 and TRBJ1-1, with D maybe TRBD1 (6 bases). The CDR3 has 18 amino acids. V dropped 5 bases and J dropped 5 bases, with 27 bases sitting between them. Germline V gene data show CDR1 as KGHSH and CDR2 as LQKENI. CDR3 DNA sequence: TGTGCCAGCTCATCTGGCTTGGGGAAGGGGGGGAGAAGAACTGAAGCTTTCTTT. This encodes CASSSGLGKGGRRTEAFF. The full variable domain, rest sourced from reference TRBV18 and TRBJ1-1, is NAGVMQNPRHLVRRRGQEARLRCSPMKGHSHVYWYRQLPEEGLKFMVYLQKENIIDESGMPKERFSAEFPKEGPSILRIQQVVRGDSAAYFCASSSGLGKGGRRTEAFFGQGTRLTVV.

This chain joins TRBV6-4 and TRBJ2-7; the D call may be TRBD1 or TRBD2 (7 bases each). CDR1 is MRHNA, CDR2 SNTAGT, per germline. V lost 6 bases to trimming and J lost 4 bases, with 16 bases between them. The CDR3 covers 14 residues. CDR3 in amino acids: CASRHPGGGYEQYF. CDR3 in DNA: TGTGCCAGCAGACACCCAGGGGGGGGTTACGAGCAGTACTTC.

The rearrangement uses TRBV18 and TRBJ2-2; D call uncertain. Germline V CDR1 and CDR2: KGHSH, LQKENI. This CDR3 spans 12 amino acids. V was trimmed by 0 bases and J by 8 bases, leaving 4 bases between them. The CDR3 bases are TGTGCCAGCTCACCACCTATTGGGGAGCTGTTTTTT. Translation: CASSPPIGELFF. The full variable domain, with the rest looked up from reference TRBV18 and TRBJ2-2, is NAGVMQNPRHLVRRRGQEARLRCSPMKGHSHVYWYRQLPEEGLKFMVYLQKENIIDESGMPKERFSAEFPKEGPSILRIQQVVRGDSAAYFCASSPPIGELFFGEGSRLTVL.

V gene TRBV5-1 combines with J gene TRBJ1-6; 10 nucleotides agree with TRBD1. CDR3 size: 15 residues. Germline V gives CDR1 SGHRS, CDR2 YFSETQ. Unmatched junction bases numbered 7, after V lost 3 bases and J lost 10 bases. Written as DNA, the CDR3 is TGCGCCAGCAGCTCGGCCGGGACAGGGGTGTCACCCCTCCACTTT. Translating it yields CASSSAGTGVSPLHF.

The chain couples TRBV10-3 to TRBJ1-1; TRBD1 aligns across 9 bases. Trimming took 1 base from V and 5 from J; bases not matched to a gene: 2. The CDR3 has 14 amino acids. Germline V lookup: CDR1 ENHRY, CDR2 SYGVKD. The CDR3 loop is CAISEFGTGTEAFF. In DNA, the CDR3 is TGTGCCATCAGTGAGTTCGGGACAGGGACTGAAGCTTTCTTT.

The V call is TRBV18, the J call TRBJ2-2, with TRBD2 matching over 7 bases. This CDR3 is 15 amino acids long. Germline V gene lookup returns CDR1 KGHSH and CDR2 LQKENI. Losses at the gene ends were 3 bases for V and 4 bases for J; bases not matched to a gene: 5. The CDR3 protein is CASSPGLPSTGELFF. In nucleotides, the CDR3 is TGTGCCAGCTCACCGGGACTACCCAGCACCGGGGAGCTGTTTTTT.

The chain recombines TRBV5-4 with TRBJ1-5; no definite D call. The length of the CDR3 is 13 residues. Germline CDR1 reads SGHNT; CDR2 reads YYREEE (reference sequence). V was clipped by 4 bases and J by 6 bases, with 11 bases between them. CDR3 sequence: CASSRDGGQPQHF. The CDR3 DNA sequence: TGTGCCAGCAGCCGAGACGGAGGTCAGCCCCAGCATTTT.

This chain links TRBV7-8 with TRBJ2-7; no reliable D call. Germline loops: CDR1 SGHVS, CDR2 FQNEAQ. V was trimmed by 1 base and J by 9 bases, leaving 19 bases between them. The CDR3 length is 15 residues. CDR3 bases: TGTGCCAGCAGCTTAGAGGGCCCTGGTTCGAGCAGGCAGTACTTC. Residues: CASSLEGPGSSRQYF.